This passage covers 15 T cell receptor beta chains from one sample sequenced in a study of blood T cell repertoires in COVID-19. Measured with immunoSEQ multiplex PCR; TCRdb has only the in-frame clones, and not every one. Among about 210,000 clones, about 81% were seen once, and the ten largest hold roughly 7.1%. Sequencing was performed on peripheral blood. Receptor source: a woman between 55 and 75 years old with COVID-19, enrolled during active disease.

This clone was seen only a few times. The rearrangement joins TRBV20-1 to TRBJ1-1; D remains unclear. Germline loops: CDR1 DFQATT, CDR2 SNEGSKA (reference sequence). The CDR3 is made up of 8 amino acids. The CDR3: CGLPKAFF. The DNA of the CDR3 is TGCGGACTCCCGAAAGCTTTCTTT.

The genes are TRBV28 and TRBJ1-4; TRBD1 is a possible D gene (5 bases). Germline V lookup: CDR1 MDHEN, CDR2 SYDVKM. The CDR3 totals 13 residues. The V gene lost 7 bases and the J gene lost 7 bases, with 13 bases spanning the gap. The CDR3 coding sequence is TGTGCCAGCATGGAGGGGAGAAGTGAAAAACTGTTTTTT. It encodes CASMEGRSEKLFF.

This clone was seen only once. The chain couples TRBV5-1 to TRBJ2-7, with 7 bases matching TRBD1. V lost 0 bases to trimming and J lost 0 bases; unmatched junction nucleotides: 6. The CDR3 loop spans 16 amino acids. CDR1 is SGHRS, CDR2 YFSETQ, per germline. CDR3: CASSLASGQPSYEQYF. The CDR3 region has the DNA TGCGCCAGCAGCTTGGCCTCGGGACAGCCCTCCTACGAGCAGTACTTC.

The chain carries TRBV11-2 and TRBJ1-2; possible D gene TRBD1, 6 bases. V lost 0 bases and J lost 0, with 14 bases in between. The germline V gene has CDR1 SGHAT and CDR2 FQNNGV. The CDR3 contains 17 residues. CDR3 DNA sequence: TGTGCCAGCAGCTTAGAGCGGTGGGCAGGGGCTAACTATGGCTACACCTTC. Translation: CASSLERWAGANYGYTF.

V usage is TRBV19 and J usage is TRBJ1-5; D is unclear. V was clipped by 4 bases and J by 7 bases, with 17 bases between them. The CDR3 extends over 15 amino acids. The V gene's germline CDR1 is LNHDA and CDR2 SQIVND (reference sequence). The CDR3 sequence: CASSTTVTPGQPQHF. In nucleotides, the CDR3 is TGTGCCAGTAGTACCACGGTAACCCCAGGACAGCCCCAGCATTTT.

The chain employs TRBV5-4 and TRBJ1-1; no clear D gene. The CDR3 has 12 residues. Per the germline V gene, CDR1 is SGHNT and CDR2 is YYREEE (reference sequence). Trimming left V 1 base short and J 4 bases short, with 5 bases between. The CDR3 DNA is TGTGCCAGCAGCTTGCCGGGCACTGAAGCTTTCTTT. Amino acid sequence: CASSLPGTEAFF. Complete variable domain (other parts from reference TRBV5-4 and TRBJ1-1): ETGVTQSPTHLIKTRGQQVTLRCSSQSGHNTVSWYQQALGQGPQFIFQYYREEENGRGNFPPRFSGLQFPNYSSELNVNALELDDSALYLCASSLPGTEAFFGQGTRLTVV.

The rearrangement links TRBV7-2 to TRBJ2-7; 9 nucleotides match TRBD1. This CDR3 has 13 amino acids. CDR1 and CDR2 (germline): SGHTA, FQGNSA. Losses at the gene ends were 9 bases for V and 2 bases for J; bases not matched to a gene: 5. The DNA for the CDR3 is TGTGCCAGTAGCCGACAGGGGGCCTACGAGCAGTACTTC. It yields the protein CASSRQGAYEQYF.

V and J are TRBV27 and TRBJ2-7; D is possibly TRBD1 (6 bases). The CDR3 has 18 residues. From germline, CDR1 is MNHEY and CDR2 SMNVEV (reference sequence). V was pared by 6 bases and J by 2 bases, with 26 bases between. The CDR3 DNA is TGTGCCAGCAGAACTATACAGGGTTGTAGCCCCAGCCCCTACGAGCAGTACGTC. Translating gives CASRTIQGCSPSPYEQYV.

The chain has TRBV5-1 and TRBJ2-1, with TRBD1 matching over 8 bases. Germline values: CDR1 SGHRS, CDR2 YFSETQ. V shed 0 bases, J shed 1 base, and the junction held 9 bases outside the gene matches. The CDR3 has 18 residues. The CDR3 region is CASSLAPGGGRSYNEQFF. The CDR3 coding sequence is TGCGCCAGCAGCTTGGCCCCAGGGGGCGGTAGGTCCTACAATGAGCAGTTCTTC.

The genes are TRBV7-9 and TRBJ2-3; the D is unclear. V lost 10 bases to trimming and J lost 5 bases, with 22 bases between them. The CDR3 length is 15 residues. Germline V gives CDR1 SEHNR, CDR2 FQNEAQ (reference sequence). CDR3 coding DNA: TGTGCCACCTTCTTTCCCACTAATTTTCTAGATACGCAGTATTTT. This gives the protein CATFFPTNFLDTQYF.

The chain is built from TRBV28 and TRBJ1-5, with 8 bases fitting TRBD1. The V gene end was trimmed by 5 bases and the J gene end by 1 base; junction bases not matched to a gene: 16. The CDR3 totals 19 residues. Per germline, CDR1 MDHEN and CDR2 SYDVKM. CDR3 DNA: TGTGCCAGCAGTGCGGTGATAATCGACAGGGGTGGAAGCAATCAGCCCCAGCATTTT. Its protein product is CASSAVIIDRGGSNQPQHF.

The chain is built from TRBV30 and TRBJ2-1; possible D gene TRBD1, 5 bases. With 1 base removed from V and 2 bases from J, the gap between germline ends came to 12 bases. Germline loops: CDR1 GTSNPN, CDR2 SVGIG (reference sequence). The CDR3 runs to 15 residues. CDR3 nucleotides: TGTGCCTGGAGTGGGGCAGGGCCTCCCTACAATGAGCAGTTCTTC. This translates into CAWSGAGPPYNEQFF.

The chain employs TRBV7-2 and TRBJ2-7, with TRBD2 matching 11 bases. The CDR3 runs 16 residues. J gave up 7 bases and V 4 bases, and 12 bases lay outside the gene matches. The germline gives CDR1 SGHTA, CDR2 FQGNSA. The CDR3 sequence is CASSSNLAGGPREQYF. The CDR3 nucleotides are TGTGCCAGCAGCTCAAATCTAGCGGGAGGACCCCGGGAGCAGTACTTC.

The sample holds a few counts of this clone. The V and J genes are TRBV6-4 and TRBJ2-1; 8 bases align to TRBD2. V trimming: 3 bases; J trimming: 9 bases; junction bases outside the gene matches: 10. This CDR3 comprises 15 residues. Germline V CDR1 and CDR2: MRHNA, SNTAGT. The CDR3 loop reads CASSEVAGSPSEQFF. DNA of the CDR3: TGTGCCAGCAGTGAGGTAGCGGGATCCCCCAGTGAGCAGTTCTTC.

The rearrangement links TRBV5-6 to TRBJ1-2, with D possibly matching TRBD1 (6 bases). The CDR3 length is 14 residues. V was cut by 4 bases and J by 6 bases, with 16 bases left in between. CDR1 is SGHDT and CDR2 is YYEEEE in the germline V gene. As DNA, the CDR3 is TGTGCCAGCAGCAGGGCAGGGGTTGGAAATGGCTACACCTTC. This gives the protein CASSRAGVGNGYTF.